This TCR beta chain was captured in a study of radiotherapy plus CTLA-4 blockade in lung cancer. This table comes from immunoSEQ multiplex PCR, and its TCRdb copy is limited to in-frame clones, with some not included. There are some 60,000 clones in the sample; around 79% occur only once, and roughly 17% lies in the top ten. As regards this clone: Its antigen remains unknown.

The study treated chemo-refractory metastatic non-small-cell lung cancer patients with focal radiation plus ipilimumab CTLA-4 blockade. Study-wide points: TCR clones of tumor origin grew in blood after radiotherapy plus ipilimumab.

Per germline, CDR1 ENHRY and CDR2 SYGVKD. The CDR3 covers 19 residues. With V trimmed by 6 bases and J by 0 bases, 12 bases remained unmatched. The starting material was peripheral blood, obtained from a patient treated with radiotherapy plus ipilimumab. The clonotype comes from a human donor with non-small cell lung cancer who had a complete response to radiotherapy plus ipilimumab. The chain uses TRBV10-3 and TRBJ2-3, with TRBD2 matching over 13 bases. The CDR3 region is CAIRSTSGGGAPSTDTQYF. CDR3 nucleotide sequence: TGTGCCATCAGAAGCACTAGCGGGGGGGGCGCTCCTAGCACAGATACGCAGTATTTT.